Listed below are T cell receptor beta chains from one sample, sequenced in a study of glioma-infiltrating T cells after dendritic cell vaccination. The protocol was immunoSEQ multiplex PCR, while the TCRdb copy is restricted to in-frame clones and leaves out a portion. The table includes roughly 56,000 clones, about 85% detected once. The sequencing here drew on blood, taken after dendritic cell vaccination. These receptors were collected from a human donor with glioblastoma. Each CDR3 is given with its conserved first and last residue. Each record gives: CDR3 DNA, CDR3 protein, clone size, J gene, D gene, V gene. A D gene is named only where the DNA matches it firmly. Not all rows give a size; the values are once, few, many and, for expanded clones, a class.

TGCGCCAGCAGCCAAGATACAGGACAGGGGAATGAAAAACTGTTTTTT,CASSQDTGQGNEKLFF,NA,TRBJ1-4,TRBD1,TRBV4-3
TGTGCCAGCCGAGTGTGGTACTCTGGAAACACCATATATTTT,CASRVWYSGNTIYF,NA,TRBJ1-3,NA,TRBV6-1
TGTGCCAGCAGCTTAGAGCGGGGGTGGGTTAACTTC,CASSLERGWVNF,NA,TRBJ2-5,TRBD2,TRBV7-2
TGTGCCACCAGCAGGGCTAGCGGGGGGAAGACGGAGCAGTACTTC,CATSRASGGKTEQYF,NA,TRBJ2-7,TRBD2,TRBV15
TGTGCCAGCAGCTACGGTCTCGATGAGCAGTTCTTC,CASSYGLDEQFF,once,TRBJ2-1,NA,TRBV7-9
TGTGCCAGTAGTACCCCCGGGACAGGGAGGTTAAGTCAGCCCCAGCATTTT,CASSTPGTGRLSQPQHF,NA,TRBJ1-5,TRBD1,TRBV19
TGTGCCAGTAGGGGACAGGGGGCTGGAATCCACGAGCAGTACTTC,CASRGQGAGIHEQYF,NA,TRBJ2-7,TRBD1,TRBV19
TGTGCCAGCAGCTTAGAGTACAGGGTCTCGGGATACGAGCAGTACTTC,CASSLEYRVSGYEQYF,once,TRBJ2-7,NA,TRBV5-5
TGTGCCACCGGACTAGCGGATTACAATGAGCAGTTCTTC,CATGLADYNEQFF,NA,TRBJ2-1,TRBD2,TRBV13
TGTGCCAGCAGCCCGATGGCTTTGTTGGGACAGGGAGATACGCAGTATTTT,CASSPMALLGQGDTQYF,NA,TRBJ2-3,TRBD1,TRBV7-3
TGTGCCAGCTCTCCCGGGACAGGGGGAGGGGTCCCTAATGAAAAACTGTTTTTT,CASSPGTGGGVPNEKLFF,NA,TRBJ1-4,TRBD1,TRBV9
TGTGCCAGCAGGGCGAGGCTAGCGGGGGTGTACGAGCAGTACTTC,CASRARLAGVYEQYF,once,TRBJ2-7,TRBD2,TRBV6-5
TGTGCCAGTAGGTTAGACAGGGTAAGCAATCAGCCCCAGCATTTT,CASRLDRVSNQPQHF,NA,TRBJ1-5,TRBD1,TRBV19
TGCGCCAGCAGCCAGCGCTCCGGGAGCTCCTACGAGCAGTACTTC,CASSQRSGSSYEQYF,NA,TRBJ2-7,NA,TRBV4-3
TGTGCCAGCAGTGGGGCAGGGGGCGAAAAACTGTTTTTT,CASSGAGGEKLFF,NA,TRBJ1-4,TRBD1,TRBV5-6
TGTGCCAGCAGCCAACCGGGACTAGCGGGGGTTAGCTCCTACAATGAGCAGTTCTTC,CASSQPGLAGVSSYNEQFF,once,TRBJ2-1,TRBD2,TRBV4-2
TGCGCCAGCAGAGGGGCAGGGGGCCCTAGCGGGGGGTTCACAGATACGCAGTATTTT,CASRGAGGPSGGFTDTQYF,NA,TRBJ2-3,TRBD2,TRBV5-1
TGTGCCAGCAGCGTAGGTAGCGGAGATACGCAGTATTTT,CASSVGSGDTQYF,NA,TRBJ2-3,NA,TRBV9
TGTGCCAGCAGCTTAGCGGGACTACGGCCCCTCCAAGAGACCCAGTACTTC,CASSLAGLRPLQETQYF,NA,TRBJ2-5,TRBD2,TRBV7-8
TGTGCCAGCAGCTTTGTTGGGGCCCACGAGCAGTACTTC,CASSFVGAHEQYF,NA,TRBJ2-7,NA,TRBV11-3
TGTGCCAGCTCACCACCGGAGGGGACAGCACCCCTCCACTTT,CASSPPEGTAPLHF,NA,TRBJ1-6,TRBD1,TRBV18